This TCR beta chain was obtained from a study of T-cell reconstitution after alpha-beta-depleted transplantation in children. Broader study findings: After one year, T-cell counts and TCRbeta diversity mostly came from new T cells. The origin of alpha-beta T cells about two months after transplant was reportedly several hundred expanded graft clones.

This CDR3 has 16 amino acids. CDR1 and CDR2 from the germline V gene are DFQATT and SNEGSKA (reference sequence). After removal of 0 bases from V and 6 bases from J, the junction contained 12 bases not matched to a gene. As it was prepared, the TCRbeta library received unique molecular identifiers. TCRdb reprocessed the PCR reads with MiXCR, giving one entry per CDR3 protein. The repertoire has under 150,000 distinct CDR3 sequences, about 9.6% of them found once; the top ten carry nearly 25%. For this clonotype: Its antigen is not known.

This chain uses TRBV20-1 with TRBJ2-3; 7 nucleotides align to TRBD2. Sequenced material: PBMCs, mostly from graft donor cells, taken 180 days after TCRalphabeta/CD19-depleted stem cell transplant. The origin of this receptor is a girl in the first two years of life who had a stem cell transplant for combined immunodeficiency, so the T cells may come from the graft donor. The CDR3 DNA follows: TGCAGTGCTAGAGATCGACTAGCCTCCCGAGGGGATACGCAGTATTTT. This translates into CSARDRLASRGDTQYF.